This T cell receptor beta chain was identified during a study of T cells in Graves' hyperthyroidism and ophthalmopathy. This clonotype has at least ten counts. Its antigen is as yet unknown. TCR beta CDR3 region amplification was performed from RNA transcripts. HTBI primers were the set used in a first-round RT-PCR of the TCR CDR3. MiXCR, run by TCRdb on the multiplex PCR reads, gives a single entry per CDR3 protein. The sample holds approximately 370,000 distinct CDR3 sequences; 17% are singletons and the top ten take 30% to 40%. Study-level points and caveats: Clonotypes that were expanded in thyroid above 0.001 mostly appeared in blood too. Before onset, by a median of around 6.1 months, the model predicted ophthalmopathy.

Patients were aged 18 to 65, had disease duration under 2 months, and had newly diagnosed hyperthyroidism. This clonotype was sampled from a woman aged 25 to 39 with Graves' hyperthyroidism that later progressed to Graves' ophthalmopathy. The sample was blood.

This CDR3 is CASSRVRTGGAEDNTQYF. The CDR3 nucleotides are TGTGCCAGCAGCAGAGTAAGGACAGGGGGCGCGGAAGACAATACGCAGTATTTT. This rearrangement joins TRBV14 to TRBJ2-3; TRBD1 matches 11 bases. V dropped 5 bases and J dropped 7; count of bases not matched to a gene: 17. The CDR3 totals 18 residues. The V gene's germline CDR1 is SGHDN and CDR2 FVKESK.